The 16 T cell receptor beta chains presented below share a single source sample, sequenced in a study of cytomegalovirus exposure and HLA in healthy donors (dated by TCRdb to 2016 to 2017). The library was generated by the immunoSEQ multiplex PCR assay. For the multiplex PCR, a mixture combining 60 forward primers for TCR Vbeta segments and 13 reverse primers for TCR Jbeta segments was used. As stored in TCRdb, this immuneACCESS dataset retains in-frame rearrangements with V and J assigned. A fraction of the clones does not appear; measured against another copy, unresolved V genes explain less than half of the discrepancy, and the remainder lacks a known reason. The sample contains 100,000 to 120,000 clones, approximately 11% of them found a single time. Of the sample, 16% is held by the ten largest clones. Material for sequencing was PBMCs. The receptor source for this set is a man aged 35 to 55 in good health and CMV-seropositive.

This clone was seen a few times. The chain carries TRBV15 and TRBJ1-5; D is perhaps TRBD1 (5 bases). Germline values: CDR1 LNHNV, CDR2 YYDKDF (reference sequence). With 0 bases removed from V and 4 bases from J, the gap between germline ends came to 10 bases. This CDR3 has 15 residues. CDR3 bases: TGTGCCACCAGCAGAGATCTCAGGGTAAATCAGCCCCAGCATTTT. It is translated as CATSRDLRVNQPQHF. Variable domain in full (rest from reference TRBV15 and TRBJ1-5): DAMVIQNPRYQVTQFGKPVTLSCSQTLNHNVMYWYQQKSSQAPKLLFHYYDKDFNNEADTPDNFQSRRPNTSFCFLDIRSPGLGDTAMYLCATSRDLRVNQPQHFGDGTRLSIL.

The rearrangement links TRBV4-1 to TRBJ2-1; 11 bases map to TRBD2. J lost 10 bases, V lost 0 bases, and 8 bases had no gene match. Germline V lookup: CDR1 MGHRA, CDR2 YSYEKL. The CDR3 extends over 16 amino acids. The chain's CDR3 is CASSQDLTSGVSEQFF. The CDR3 nucleotides read TGCGCCAGCAGCCAAGATTTGACTAGCGGGGTATCCGAGCAGTTCTTC.

The chain has TRBV2 and TRBJ2-5; D is possibly TRBD1 (5 bases). Germline CDR1 SNHLY, CDR2 FYNNEI. V was shortened by 5 bases and J by 3 bases, with 10 bases between the two germline ends. The CDR3 runs 13 residues. This CDR3 reads CASSTDTKETQYF. DNA for the CDR3: TGTGCCAGCAGTACGGACACTAAAGAGACCCAGTACTTC.

V and J are TRBV7-6 and TRBJ2-5; maybe TRBD2 (6 bases). Germline V gene lookup returns CDR1 SGHVS and CDR2 FNYEAQ. This CDR3 has 14 amino acids. V lost 5 bases and J 5 bases, leaving 15 bases between the germline ends. The CDR3 reads CASSPSPAGETQYF. CDR3 bases: TGTGCCAGCAGCCCGAGTCCGGCGGGGGAGACCCAGTACTTC.

This clone was observed a handful of times. The chain uses TRBV18 and TRBJ2-3, with a tentative D call TRBD1 (5 bases). The CDR3 spans 13 residues. Trimming cost V 4 bases and J 2 bases, with 7 bases left between them. Germline V gives CDR1 KGHSH, CDR2 LQKENI. CDR3 in DNA: TGTGCCAGCTCACGGGGCCTCACAGATACGCAGTATTTT. Translated, it gives CASSRGLTDTQYF.

Only a few counts were recorded for this clone. The CDR3 sequence is CASSRWASGKAGELFF. DNA of the CDR3: TGTGCCAGCAGTCGGTGGGCTAGCGGGAAGGCCGGGGAGCTGTTTTTT. V usage is TRBV9 and J usage is TRBJ2-2; 9 nucleotides align to TRBD2. In germline, CDR1 is SGDLS, CDR2 YYNGEE. The CDR3 covers 16 residues. V gave up 5 bases and J gave up 6 bases; unmatched junction bases: 11.

This clone was seen more than once but under ten times. CDR3 nucleotide sequence: TGTGCCAGCAGCTCCAGGGTAGCTCAGCCCCAGCATTTT. Its protein product is CASSSRVAQPQHF. The chain links TRBV7-2 to TRBJ1-5; tentative D call: TRBD1 (5 bases). Trimming took 4 bases from V and 6 from J, leaving 10 bases between them. The length of the CDR3 is 13 residues. CDR1 is SGHTA, CDR2 FQGNSA, per germline.

The rearrangement links TRBV30 to TRBJ2-7; perhaps TRBD2 as D (5 bases). The V gene's germline CDR1 is GTSNPN and CDR2 SVGIG (reference sequence). This CDR3 spans 13 amino acids. V lost 3 bases and J 2 bases, leaving 11 bases between the germline ends. This chain's CDR3 is CAWRGGPPYEQYF. The CDR3, as DNA: TGTGCCTGGAGAGGAGGTCCCCCCTACGAGCAGTACTTC. The full variable domain, rest sourced from reference TRBV30 and TRBJ2-7, is SQTIHQWPATLVQPVGSPLSLECTVEGTSNPNLYWYRQAAGRGLQLLFYSVGIGQISSEVPQNLSASRPQDRQFILSSKKLLLSDSGFYLCAWRGGPPYEQYFGPGTRLTVT.

This clone was detected only a few times. This sequence joins TRBV10-3 and TRBJ2-1; 9 positions agree with TRBD2. With V trimmed by 3 bases and J by 6 bases, 6 bases remained unmatched. CDR1 is ENHRY and CDR2 is SYGVKD in the germline V gene. This CDR3 has 15 amino acids. The CDR3 sequence: CAISEAGGGGNEQFF. In nucleotides, the CDR3 is TGTGCCATCAGTGAAGCGGGAGGAGGAGGCAATGAGCAGTTCTTC.

This clone has just a few counts. The chain recombines TRBV7-9 with TRBJ2-1, with 11 positions matching TRBD2. The CDR3 length is 15 residues. Germline assignment: CDR1 SEHNR and CDR2 FQNEAQ (reference sequence). The J segment lost 7 bases and the V segment lost 5 bases, leaving 7 bases of the junction unmatched. Here the CDR3 DNA reads TGTGCCAGCAGCCCCTATAGCGGGAGGGCGAATGAGCAGTTCTTC. The encoded protein is CASSPYSGRANEQFF. The full variable domain, its missing parts supplied by reference TRBV7-9 and TRBJ2-1, is DTGVSQNPRHKITKRGQNVTFRCDPISEHNRLYWYRQTLGQGPEFLTYFQNEAQLEKSRLLSDRFSAERPKGSFSTLEIQRTEQGDSAMYLCASSPYSGRANEQFFGPGTRLTVL.

This clone was seen a handful of times. V usage is TRBV7-4 and J usage is TRBJ2-1, with D possibly TRBD2 on 6 matching bases. Germline CDR1 and CDR2: SGHVT and SQSDAQ. Trimming removed 2 bases at V and 5 bases at J, with 16 bases between. The CDR3 covers 16 residues. The CDR3 loop reads CASSLRALANNNEQFF. DNA for the CDR3: TGTGCCAGCAGCTTAAGGGCTCTAGCGAATAACAATGAGCAGTTCTTC.

This chain uses TRBV7-2 with TRBJ2-7; 8 bases fit TRBD1. J was trimmed by 2 bases and V by 1 base; bases with no gene match: 7. Looked up from germline, CDR1 is SGHTA and CDR2 is FQGNSA. The CDR3 covers 16 residues. The CDR3 nucleotides are TGTGCCAGCAGCTTAGGTTGGCGGACAGGGACCTACGAGCAGTACTTC. It yields the protein CASSLGWRTGTYEQYF.

The chain uses TRBV14 and TRBJ2-7, with D perhaps matching TRBD1 (5 bases). The CDR3 is made up of 13 amino acids. The germline V gene has CDR1 SGHDN and CDR2 FVKESK. V dropped 4 bases and J dropped 2 bases, with 9 bases sitting between them. CDR3 sequence reads: CASSRGSPYEQYF. The CDR3 DNA is TGTGCCAGCAGCCGGGGCAGCCCCTACGAGCAGTACTTC.

This chain uses TRBV7-9 with TRBJ1-2, with a tentative D call TRBD1 (5 bases). This CDR3 is 13 amino acids long. Trimming left V 5 bases short and J 4 bases short, with 11 bases between. Germline V gene data show CDR1 as SEHNR and CDR2 as FQNEAQ (reference sequence). The CDR3 DNA sequence: TGTGCCAGCAGCGAAGACAGTGCCTATGGCTACACCTTC. Translated, it gives CASSEDSAYGYTF.

This rearrangement joins TRBV27 to TRBJ1-1; 8 bases match TRBD1. This CDR3 has 18 residues. Per germline, CDR1 MNHEY and CDR2 SMNVEV (reference sequence). The ends lost 6 bases at V and 1 base at J; junction bases unmatched: 16. In DNA, the CDR3 is TGTGCCAGCAGCCCTCTGTCTTGGGACAGGAGAGCGAACACTGAAGCTTTCTTT. It codes for CASSPLSWDRRANTEAFF.

In this sample, this clone turned up a few times. The J gene is TRBJ2-1, the V gene TRBV27; D gene unclear. There are 12 residues in the CDR3. V was trimmed by 5 bases and J by 6 bases, leaving 8 bases between them. Germline V CDR1 and CDR2: MNHEY, SMNVEV (reference sequence). CDR3 sequence: CASSLVPNEQFF. The CDR3, as DNA: TGTGCCAGCAGTCTAGTCCCCAATGAGCAGTTCTTC.